Shown below are 10 T cell receptor beta chains from a single sample sequenced in a study of PD-L1 blockade in urothelial cancer. Only in-frame clones appear in the TCRdb table, and some are missing; sequencing was by immunoSEQ multiplex PCR. The sample includes about 17,000 clones, around 90% of them seen just once. This material consisted of PBMCs, taken around atezolizumab (anti-PD-L1) treatment. These receptors were taken from a man in his fifties with urothelial cancer.

This chain uses TRBV18 with TRBJ2-7, with TRBD2 matching 11 bases. Germline trimming cut 2 bases from V and 6 bases from J; bases unmatched to any gene: 6. CDR1 is KGHSH, CDR2 LQKENI, per germline. The CDR3 runs 15 residues. The CDR3 region is CASSPELAGVGEQYF. In DNA, the CDR3 is TGTGCCAGCTCACCAGAACTAGCGGGGGTCGGCGAGCAGTACTTC.

This chain links TRBV7-2 with TRBJ1-4, with TRBD1 identical over 7 bases. CDR1 is SGHTA, CDR2 FQGNSA, per germline. The CDR3 length is 15 residues. V gave up 1 base and J gave up 8 bases; unmatched junction bases: 7. CDR3 protein: CASSLERGRKEKLFF. DNA for the CDR3: TGTGCCAGCAGCTTAGAGAGGGGGCGCAAAGAAAAACTGTTTTTT.

V gene TRBV19 combines with J gene TRBJ1-2, with 11 bases aligning to TRBD1. This CDR3 comprises 15 residues. V was pared by 6 bases and J by 7 bases, with 10 bases of the junction left unmatched. Germline V gene lookup returns CDR1 LNHDA and CDR2 SQIVND (reference sequence). The chain's CDR3 is CASRPGQGAGVGYTF. DNA of the CDR3: TGTGCCAGTAGACCTGGACAGGGGGCGGGTGTTGGCTACACCTTC. Together with reference TRBV19 and TRBJ1-2, the CDR3 gives the full variable domain: DGGITQSPKYLFRKEGQNVTLSCEQNLNHDAMYWYRQDPGQGLRLIYYSQIVNDFQKGDIAEGYSVSREKKESFPLTVTSAQKNPTAFYLCASRPGQGAGVGYTFGSGTRLTVV.

This chain uses TRBV19 with TRBJ2-2; TRBD1 aligns across 7 bases. V was pared by 2 bases and J by 4 bases, with 7 bases of the junction left unmatched. Germline values: CDR1 LNHDA, CDR2 SQIVND (reference sequence). CDR3 length: 16 amino acids. CDR3 sequence: CASSITGQLGTGELFF. As DNA, the CDR3 is TGTGCCAGTAGTATAACGGGACAGTTGGGCACCGGGGAGCTGTTTTTT.

The V call is TRBV7-3, the J call TRBJ2-1; 15 bases are a match to TRBD2. The J segment lost 5 bases and the V segment lost 4 bases, leaving 12 bases of the junction unmatched. The CDR3 totals 19 residues. The germline V gene has CDR1 SGHTA and CDR2 FQGTGA. CDR3 DNA: TGTGCCAGCAGCTCACTACCCGGACTAGCGGGGGGGAACCACAATGAGCAGTTCTTC. This translates into CASSSLPGLAGGNHNEQFF.

The V call is TRBV10-1, the J call TRBJ2-7, with 11 bases aligning to TRBD2. CDR1 and CDR2 from the germline V gene are WNHNN and SYGVQD (reference sequence). The CDR3 length is 16 residues. V lost 0 bases to trimming and J lost 3 bases; unmatched junction nucleotides: 4. The CDR3 region has the DNA TGCGCCAGCAGTGAGTCGTCTAGCGGGGGGTTCTACGAGCAGTACTTC. This sequence encodes CASSESSSGGFYEQYF.

The J gene is TRBJ2-7, the V gene TRBV27; D is undetermined. Germline V CDR1 and CDR2: MNHEY, SMNVEV (reference sequence). The CDR3 consists of 15 residues. V lost 7 bases to trimming and J lost 2 bases, with 18 bases between them. Here the CDR3 DNA reads TGTGCCAGCACCCTCACCGTGGATAGCCCCTACGAGCAGTACTTC. Encoded protein: CASTLTVDSPYEQYF.

V usage is TRBV5-1 and J usage is TRBJ2-7, with 8 bases that match TRBD1. With V trimmed by 3 bases and J by 1 base, 6 bases remained unmatched. Germline V gene lookup returns CDR1 SGHRS and CDR2 YFSETQ. This CDR3 is 15 amino acids long. The CDR3 coding sequence is TGCGCCAGCAGCTCGCAGGGGGCCCCATCCTACGAGCAGTACTTC. This gives the protein CASSSQGAPSYEQYF.

The chain uses TRBV7-2 and TRBJ2-1; 10 bases fit TRBD2. Trimming cost V 5 bases and J 4 bases; bases outside gene matches: 8. The CDR3 is 16 residues long. Germline V gives CDR1 SGHTA, CDR2 FQGNSA. In DNA, the CDR3 is TGTGCCAGCAGCGGAGTCAGCGGGAGGGTATACAATGAGCAGTTCTTC. As protein: CASSGVSGRVYNEQFF.

The genes are TRBV10-1 and TRBJ2-7; 7 nucleotides match TRBD2. Germline lookup yields CDR1 WNHNN and CDR2 SYGVQD (reference sequence). V was pared by 4 bases and J by 0 bases, with 3 bases of the junction left unmatched. The CDR3 has 14 residues. CDR3 sequence reads: CASSVGGSSYEQYF. DNA for the CDR3: TGCGCCAGCAGTGTGGGAGGGAGCTCCTACGAGCAGTACTTC.